This T cell receptor beta chain emerged from a study of cytomegalovirus exposure and HLA in healthy donors. Study results and limitations: Researchers catalogued 164 TCR beta chains as cytomegalovirus-associated. The authors later found most CMV-associated TCR beta chains appeared HLA-restricted.

Researchers ran the PCR with 60 Vbeta and 13 Jbeta primers. TCRdb keeps only in-frame clones here, not all; method: immunoSEQ multiplex PCR. The data contain about 130,000 clones, 70% to 85% of them singletons. CDR1 is MNHEY and CDR2 is SMNVEV in the germline V gene (reference sequence). The J segment lost 4 bases and the V segment lost 5 bases, leaving 7 bases of the junction unmatched. CDR3 length: 14 residues. Points on this clone: Antigen specificity is unknown.

The sequenced material came from PBMCs. The origin of this receptor is a boy aged 2 to 9 in good health and CMV-seronegative. This chain joins TRBV27 and TRBJ1-2, with 7 bases lining up with TRBD1. The chain's CDR3 is CASSPQGVLYGYTF. CDR3 DNA: TGTGCCAGCAGTCCTCAGGGGGTCCTCTATGGCTACACCTTC.